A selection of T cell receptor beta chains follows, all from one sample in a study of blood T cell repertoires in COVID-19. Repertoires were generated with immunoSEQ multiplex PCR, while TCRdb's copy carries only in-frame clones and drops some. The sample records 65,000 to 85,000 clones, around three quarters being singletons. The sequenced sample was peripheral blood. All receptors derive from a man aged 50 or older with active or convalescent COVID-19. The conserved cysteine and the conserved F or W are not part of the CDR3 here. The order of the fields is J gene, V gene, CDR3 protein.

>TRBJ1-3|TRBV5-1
ASSLGGAEGNTIY
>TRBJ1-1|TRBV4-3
ASRQDVTGGWGRTEAF
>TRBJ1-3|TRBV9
ASSVGSGGSGNTIY
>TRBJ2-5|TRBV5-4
ASSFSGGDETQY
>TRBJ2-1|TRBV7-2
ASSLAQRRHEQF
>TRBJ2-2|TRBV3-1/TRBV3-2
ASSRATSPDTGELF
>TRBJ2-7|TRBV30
AWSQGTGGLSYEQY
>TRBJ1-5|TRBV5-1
ASSLTGKDQPQH
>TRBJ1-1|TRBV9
ASSGRGAGDTEAF
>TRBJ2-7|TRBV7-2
ASSLGDRLYEQY
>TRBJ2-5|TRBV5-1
ASSLHGGAGETQY
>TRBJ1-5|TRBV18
ASSLLSGPDQPQH
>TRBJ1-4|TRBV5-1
ASSSFPGQGQKLF
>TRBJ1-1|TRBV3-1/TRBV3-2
ASSQGGGGTEAF
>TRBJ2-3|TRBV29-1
SVFSGGPDTQY
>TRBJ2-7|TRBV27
ASSLVEGIGTYEQY
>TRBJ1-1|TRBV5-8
ASTNNQGAPPEAF
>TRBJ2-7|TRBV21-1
ASSKAQDRSGLAGHEQY
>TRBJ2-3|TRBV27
ASSAIPMRLGTDTQY
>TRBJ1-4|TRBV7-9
ASSLAEGAIEKLF
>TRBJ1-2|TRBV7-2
ASSPGTSAYGGYT
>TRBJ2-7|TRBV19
ASSMGTPSYEQY
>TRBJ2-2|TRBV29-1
SGGGLAGELF
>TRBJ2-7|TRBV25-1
ASRGSSYEQY
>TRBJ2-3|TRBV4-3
ASSPSVGGPGGTDTQY
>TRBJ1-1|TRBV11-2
ASSLGTGLMNTEAF
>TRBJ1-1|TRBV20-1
SARAGTEAF
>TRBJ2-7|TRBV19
ATAAASYEQY
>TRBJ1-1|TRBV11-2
ASSQRTPGTEAF
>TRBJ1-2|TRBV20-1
SAPGGVGYT
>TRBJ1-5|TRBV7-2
ASSSTRGSNQPQH
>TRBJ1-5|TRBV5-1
ASSVSGTSNQPQH